This passage covers 10 T cell receptor beta chains from one sample sequenced in a study of identical twins. Using its own MiXCR run on the 5' RACE reads, TCRdb lists one record per CDR3 protein. Counted here are hundreds of thousands of distinct CDR3 sequences, around 6% occurring once; the ten biggest clones make up about 2%. The sample comprised naive T cells sorted from blood. The receptors here all came from a man aged 18-30 years in good health.

This clonotype was observed a handful of times. The chain has TRBV10-3 and TRBJ1-1, with 7 bases lining up with TRBD1. The CDR3 contains 14 residues. Germline lookup yields CDR1 ENHRY and CDR2 SYGVKD. V shed 3 bases, J shed 4 bases, and the junction held 5 bases outside the gene matches. Written as DNA, the CDR3 is TGTGCCATCAGTGAAGACAGGGTGGGCACTGAAGCTTTCTTT. This translates into CAISEDRVGTEAFF.

This CDR3 is CASSIGEKLFF. CDR3 nucleotide sequence: TGTGCCAGTAGTATTGGTGAAAAACTGTTTTTT. This chain connects TRBV19 to TRBJ1-4; unclear D gene. Germline CDR1 reads LNHDA; CDR2 reads SQIVND (reference sequence). This CDR3 contains 11 residues. V gave up 3 bases and J gave up 7 bases, with 3 bases separating them. The entire variable domain, with the rest obtained from reference TRBV19 and TRBJ1-4, is as follows: DGGITQSPKYLFRKEGQNVTLSCEQNLNHDAMYWYRQDPGQGLRLIYYSQIVNDFQKGDIAEGYSVSREKKESFPLTVTSAQKNPTAFYLCASSIGEKLFFGSGTQLSVL.

This clonotype turned up a few times. The chain combines TRBV20-1 with TRBJ1-6, with 7 nucleotides matching TRBD1. CDR3 length: 18 amino acids. Germline values: CDR1 DFQATT, CDR2 SNEGSKA (reference sequence). V was clipped by 1 base and J by 10 bases; unmatched bases: 19. This chain's CDR3 is CSARVGNRGAFGASPLHF. CDR3 sequence (DNA): TGCAGTGCTAGAGTAGGAAACAGGGGCGCGTTTGGCGCATCACCCCTCCACTTT.

The sample holds many counts of this clonotype. V is TRBV10-3 and J is TRBJ2-3, with D uncertain. The V end lost 3 bases, the J end lost 6 bases, and 10 bases lay between the germline ends. Germline V lookup: CDR1 ENHRY, CDR2 SYGVKD. CDR3 size: 13 residues. CDR3 nucleotide sequence: TGTGCCATCAGTGACAGAGCTCTGGATACGCAGTATTTT. This codes for CAISDRALDTQYF.

As regards this clonotype: Being one base from a much bigger clone, this may be a read error. V gene TRBV5-6 combines with J gene TRBJ2-7; D is unresolved. V shed 0 bases and J shed 4 bases, with 17 bases lying between them. The V gene's germline CDR1 is SGHDT and CDR2 YYEEEE. The CDR3 has 16 amino acids. CDR3 sequence reads: CASSLGGPGVGYEQYF. The DNA for the CDR3 is TGTGCCAGCAGCTTGGGGGGTCCTGGGGTGGGTTACGAGCAGTACTTC. The whole variable domain, filled in from reference TRBV5-6 and TRBJ2-7, reads DAGVTQSPTHLIKTRGQQVTLRCSPKSGHDTVSWYQQALGQGPQFIFQYYEEEERQRGNFPDRFSGHQFPNYSSELNVNALLLGDSALYLCASSLGGPGVGYEQYFGPGTRLTVT.

This clonotype was detected many times. The conserved closing phenylalanine or tryptophan is absent in this CDR3, likely reflecting a read error. It is unclear where the CDR3 begins or ends on the DNA, so no DNA is shown, and the CDR3 is as TCRdb lists it. The J gene is TRBJ2-1, the V gene TRBV10-3; TRBD1, the table's D call, lacks a check against the DNA. Germline CDR1 reads ENHRY; CDR2 reads SYGVKD. From its first to its last residue, the CDR3 has 13 amino acids. The CDR3 reads CAISPIPQAFGRV.

This clonotype was seen at least ten times. At one boundary the junction diverges from the germline segment, which might be a read error. This rearrangement joins TRBV7-9 to TRBJ1-1; perhaps TRBD1 as D (5 bases). The CDR3 is 13 residues long. Germline CDR1 and CDR2: SEHNR and FQNEAQ (reference sequence). CDR3: CASSLAGPPWHLF. The CDR3 coding sequence is TGTGCCAGCAGCTTAGCGGGACCGCCCTGGCATCTCTTT.

This clonotype was seen a few times. The chain combines TRBV9 with TRBJ1-2, with 7 bases matching TRBD1. The CDR3 covers 14 residues. V shed 3 bases and J 5 bases; nucleotides not matched to a gene: 7. Germline assignment: CDR1 SGDLS and CDR2 YYNGEE. The CDR3 DNA follows: TGTGCCAGCAGCGGTACAGGGGCAGTATATGGCTACACCTTC. Protein sequence: CASSGTGAVYGYTF.

There are many counts of this clonotype. The chain links TRBV29-1 to TRBJ2-1; 7 nucleotides agree with TRBD2. Trimming at V came to 6 bases and at J to 9 bases, leaving 8 bases not matched to a gene. Germline loops: CDR1 SQVTM, CDR2 ANQGSEA. The CDR3 contains 12 residues. CDR3: CSVGITSVEQFF. Written as DNA, the CDR3 is TGCAGCGTGGGAATTACTAGCGTTGAGCAGTTCTTC.

This clonotype was observed at least ten times. The rearrangement links TRBV5-1 to TRBJ1-1, with 9 bases that match TRBD1. The CDR3 extends over 16 amino acids. V trimming: 0 bases; J trimming: 0 bases; junction bases outside the gene matches: 3. CDR1 and CDR2 (germline): SGHRS, YFSETQ. In nucleotides, the CDR3 is TGCGCCAGCAGCTTGGAAAGGACAGGGGTGAACACTGAAGCTTTCTTT. Protein product: CASSLERTGVNTEAFF.